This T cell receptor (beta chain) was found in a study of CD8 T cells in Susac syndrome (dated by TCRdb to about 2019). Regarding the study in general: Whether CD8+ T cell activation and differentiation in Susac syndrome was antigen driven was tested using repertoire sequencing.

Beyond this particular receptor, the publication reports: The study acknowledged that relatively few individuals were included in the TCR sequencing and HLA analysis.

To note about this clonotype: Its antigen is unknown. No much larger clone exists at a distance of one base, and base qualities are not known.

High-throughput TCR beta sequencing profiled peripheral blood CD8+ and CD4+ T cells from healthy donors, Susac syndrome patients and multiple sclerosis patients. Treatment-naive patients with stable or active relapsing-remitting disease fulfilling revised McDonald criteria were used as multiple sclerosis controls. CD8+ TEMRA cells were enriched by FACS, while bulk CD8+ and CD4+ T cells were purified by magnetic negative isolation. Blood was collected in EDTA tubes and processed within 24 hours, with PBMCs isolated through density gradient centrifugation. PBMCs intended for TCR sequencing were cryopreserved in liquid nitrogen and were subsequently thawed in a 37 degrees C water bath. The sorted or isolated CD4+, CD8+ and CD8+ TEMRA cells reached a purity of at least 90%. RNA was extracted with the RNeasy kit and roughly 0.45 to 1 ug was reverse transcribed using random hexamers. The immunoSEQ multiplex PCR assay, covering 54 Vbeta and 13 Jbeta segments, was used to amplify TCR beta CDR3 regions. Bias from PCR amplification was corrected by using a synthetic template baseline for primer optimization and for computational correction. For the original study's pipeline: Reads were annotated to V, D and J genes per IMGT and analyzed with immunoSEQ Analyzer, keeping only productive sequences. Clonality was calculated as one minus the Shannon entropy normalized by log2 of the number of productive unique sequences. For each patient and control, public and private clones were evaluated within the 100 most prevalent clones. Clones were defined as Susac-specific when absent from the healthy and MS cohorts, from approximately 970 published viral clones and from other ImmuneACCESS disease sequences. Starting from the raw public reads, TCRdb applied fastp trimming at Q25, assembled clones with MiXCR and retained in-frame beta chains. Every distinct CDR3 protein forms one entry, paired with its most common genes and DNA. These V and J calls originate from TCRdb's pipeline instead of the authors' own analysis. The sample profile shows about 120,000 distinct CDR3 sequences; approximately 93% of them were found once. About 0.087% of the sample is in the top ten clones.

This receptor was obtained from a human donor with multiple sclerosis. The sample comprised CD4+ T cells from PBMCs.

The CDR3 protein: CASSLEGTISEAFF. The nucleotides are TGTGCCAGCAGCTTAGAGGGGACCATTTCTGAAGCTTTCTTT. In this chain, TRBV7-6 is recombined with TRBJ1-1; possibly the D gene is TRBD1, per 5 matching bases. CDR1 and CDR2, looked up from the germline V gene, are SGHVS and FNYEAQ. Its CDR3 holds 14 amino acids, cysteine through phenylalanine. Here the CDR3 DNA is all that survives: 42 bases in frame from base 1. The junction carries 12 bases between V and J, which are trimmed by 1 base and 6 bases respectively.